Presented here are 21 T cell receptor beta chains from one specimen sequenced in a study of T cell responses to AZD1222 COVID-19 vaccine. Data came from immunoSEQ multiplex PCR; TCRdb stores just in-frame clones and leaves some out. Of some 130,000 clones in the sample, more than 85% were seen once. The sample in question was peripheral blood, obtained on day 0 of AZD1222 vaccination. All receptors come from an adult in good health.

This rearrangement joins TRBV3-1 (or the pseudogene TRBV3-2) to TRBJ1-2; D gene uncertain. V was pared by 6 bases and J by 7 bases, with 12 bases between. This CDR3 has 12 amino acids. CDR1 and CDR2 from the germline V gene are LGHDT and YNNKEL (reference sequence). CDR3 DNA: TGTGCCAGCAGGCGACAAGGGTCTGGCTACACCTTC. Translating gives CASRRQGSGYTF.

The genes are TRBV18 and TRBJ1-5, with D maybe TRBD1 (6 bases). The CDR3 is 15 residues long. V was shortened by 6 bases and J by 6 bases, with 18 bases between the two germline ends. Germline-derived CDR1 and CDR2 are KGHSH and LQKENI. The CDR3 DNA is TGTGCCAGCTCCCCCCCCGGGGGGGGCGGTCAGCCCCAGCATTTT. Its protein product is CASSPPGGGGQPQHF.

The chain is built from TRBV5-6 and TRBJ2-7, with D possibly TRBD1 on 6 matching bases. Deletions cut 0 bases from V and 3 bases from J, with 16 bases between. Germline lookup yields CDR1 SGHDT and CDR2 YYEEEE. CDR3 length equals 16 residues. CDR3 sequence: CASSLGGPRGDYEQYF. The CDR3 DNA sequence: TGTGCCAGCAGCTTGGGCGGCCCCAGGGGCGACTACGAGCAGTACTTC.

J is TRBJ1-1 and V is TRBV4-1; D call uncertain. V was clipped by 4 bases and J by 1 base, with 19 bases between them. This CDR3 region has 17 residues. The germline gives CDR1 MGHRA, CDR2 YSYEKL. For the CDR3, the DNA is TGCGCCAGCAGCCCCCAGTCGGCTGGGCCTCGGAACACTGAAGCTTTCTTT. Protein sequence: CASSPQSAGPRNTEAFF.

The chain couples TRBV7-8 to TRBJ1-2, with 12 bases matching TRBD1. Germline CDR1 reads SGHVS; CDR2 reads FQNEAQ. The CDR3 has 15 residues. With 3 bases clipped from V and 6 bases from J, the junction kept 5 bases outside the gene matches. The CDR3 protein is CASSLGTGGGDGYTF. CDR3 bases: TGTGCCAGCAGCTTGGGGACAGGGGGCGGGGATGGCTACACCTTC.

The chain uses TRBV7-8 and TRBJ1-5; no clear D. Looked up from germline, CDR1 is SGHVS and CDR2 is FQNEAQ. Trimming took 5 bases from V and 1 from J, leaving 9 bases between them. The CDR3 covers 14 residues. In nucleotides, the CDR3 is TGTGCCAGCAGCCAAGACGAGAGCAATCAGCCCCAGCATTTT. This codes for CASSQDESNQPQHF.

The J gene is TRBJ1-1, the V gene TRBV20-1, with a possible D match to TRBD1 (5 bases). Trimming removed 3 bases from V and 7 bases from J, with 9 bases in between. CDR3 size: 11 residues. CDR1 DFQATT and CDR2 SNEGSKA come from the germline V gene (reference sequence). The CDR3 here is CSARMRGEAFF. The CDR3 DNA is TGCAGTGCTAGGATGAGGGGTGAAGCTTTCTTT.

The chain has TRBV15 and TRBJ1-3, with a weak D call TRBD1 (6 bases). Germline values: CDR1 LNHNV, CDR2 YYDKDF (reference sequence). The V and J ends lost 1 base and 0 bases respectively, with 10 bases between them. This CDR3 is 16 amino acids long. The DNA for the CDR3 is TGTGCCACCAGCAGAGCAGAGGGGGGCTCTGGAAACACCATATATTTT. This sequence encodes CATSRAEGGSGNTIYF.

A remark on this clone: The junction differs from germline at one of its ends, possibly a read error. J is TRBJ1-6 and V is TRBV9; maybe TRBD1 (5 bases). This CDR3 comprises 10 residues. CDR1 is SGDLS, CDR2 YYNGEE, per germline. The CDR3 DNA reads TGTGCCAGCAGCCCGACAGAGCATACATTT. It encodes CASSPTEHTF.

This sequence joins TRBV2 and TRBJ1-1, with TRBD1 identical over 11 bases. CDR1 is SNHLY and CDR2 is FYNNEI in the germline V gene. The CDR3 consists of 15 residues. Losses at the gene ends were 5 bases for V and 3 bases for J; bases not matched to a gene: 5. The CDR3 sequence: CASSWDRGRDTEAFF. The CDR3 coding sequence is TGTGCCAGCAGTTGGGACAGGGGGAGGGACACTGAAGCTTTCTTT. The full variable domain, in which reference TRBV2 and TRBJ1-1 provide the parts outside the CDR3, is EPEVTQTPSHQVTQMGQEVILRCVPISNHLYFYWYRQILGQKVEFLVSFYNNEISEKSEIFDDQFSVERPDGSNFTLKIRSTKLEDSAMYFCASSWDRGRDTEAFFGQGTRLTVV.

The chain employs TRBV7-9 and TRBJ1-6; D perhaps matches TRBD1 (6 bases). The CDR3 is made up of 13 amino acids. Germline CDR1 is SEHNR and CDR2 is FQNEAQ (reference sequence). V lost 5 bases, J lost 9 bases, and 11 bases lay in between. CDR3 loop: CASSRIQGSPLHF. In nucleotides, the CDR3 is TGTGCCAGCAGCCGAATACAGGGTTCACCCCTCCACTTT.

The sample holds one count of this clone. CDR3 in amino acids: CASSQRTRNSPLHF. For the CDR3, the DNA is TGCGCCAGCAGCCAACGGACTAGGAATTCACCCCTCCACTTT. V gene TRBV4-1 combines with J gene TRBJ1-6; D remains ambiguous. The germline CDR1 and CDR2 sequences are MGHRA and YSYEKL. V was cut by 2 bases and J by 7 bases, with 9 bases left in between. This CDR3 region has 14 residues.

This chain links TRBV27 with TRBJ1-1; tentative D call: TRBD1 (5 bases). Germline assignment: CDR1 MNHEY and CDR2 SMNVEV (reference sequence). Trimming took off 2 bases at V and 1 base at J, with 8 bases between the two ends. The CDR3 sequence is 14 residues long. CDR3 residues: CASSLRQGNTEAFF. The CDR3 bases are TGTGCCAGCAGTTTAAGGCAGGGGAACACTGAAGCTTTCTTT.

CDR3 protein: CASSRRDEKLFF. The CDR3 DNA reads TGTGCCAGCAGCCGCCGGGACGAAAAACTGTTTTTT. The rearrangement uses TRBV3-1 (or the pseudogene TRBV3-2) and TRBJ1-4; possibly TRBD1 for D (5 bases). Germline V gives CDR1 LGHDT, CDR2 YNNKEL (reference sequence). V was clipped by 4 bases and J by 8 bases, with 8 bases between them. The length of the CDR3 is 12 residues.

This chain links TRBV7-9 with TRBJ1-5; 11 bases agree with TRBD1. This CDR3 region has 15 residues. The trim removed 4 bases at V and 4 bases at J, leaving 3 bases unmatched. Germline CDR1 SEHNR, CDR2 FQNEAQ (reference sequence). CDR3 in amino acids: CASSYGTGGNQPQHF. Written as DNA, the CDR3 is TGTGCCAGCAGCTACGGGACAGGGGGTAATCAGCCCCAGCATTTT.

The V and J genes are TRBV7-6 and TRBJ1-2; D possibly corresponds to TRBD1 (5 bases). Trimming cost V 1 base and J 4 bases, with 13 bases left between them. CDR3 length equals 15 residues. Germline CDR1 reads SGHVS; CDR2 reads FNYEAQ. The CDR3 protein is CASSLGGRFGYGYTF. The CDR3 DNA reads TGTGCCAGCAGCTTAGGGGGGAGGTTTGGCTATGGCTACACCTTC.

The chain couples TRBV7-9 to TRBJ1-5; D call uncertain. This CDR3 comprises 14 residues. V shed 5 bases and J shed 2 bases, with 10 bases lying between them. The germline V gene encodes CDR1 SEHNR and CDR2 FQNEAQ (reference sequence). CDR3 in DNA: TGTGCCAGCAGCGAATCGGATGGCAATCAGCCCCAGCATTTT. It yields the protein CASSESDGNQPQHF.

In DNA form, the CDR3 reads TGTGCCAGCAGTTTTAGTGGCTGGGCAGGGAATAATTCACCCCTCCACTTT. This gives the protein CASSFSGWAGNNSPLHF. The rearrangement joins TRBV27 to TRBJ1-6; D possibly corresponds to TRBD1 (5 bases). V lost 3 bases and J lost 5, with 17 bases in between. This CDR3 is built from 17 residues. Germline V CDR1 and CDR2: MNHEY, SMNVEV (reference sequence).

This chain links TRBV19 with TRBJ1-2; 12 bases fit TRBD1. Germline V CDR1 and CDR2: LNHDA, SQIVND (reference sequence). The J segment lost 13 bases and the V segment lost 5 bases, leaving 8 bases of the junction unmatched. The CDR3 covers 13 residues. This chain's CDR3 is CASSQGQGAFSTF. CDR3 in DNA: TGTGCCAGTAGTCAGGGACAGGGGGCTTTCAGCACCTTC. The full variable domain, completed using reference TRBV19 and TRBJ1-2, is DGGITQSPKYLFRKEGQNVTLSCEQNLNHDAMYWYRQDPGQGLRLIYYSQIVNDFQKGDIAEGYSVSREKKESFPLTVTSAQKNPTAFYLCASSQGQGAFSTFGSGTRLTVV.

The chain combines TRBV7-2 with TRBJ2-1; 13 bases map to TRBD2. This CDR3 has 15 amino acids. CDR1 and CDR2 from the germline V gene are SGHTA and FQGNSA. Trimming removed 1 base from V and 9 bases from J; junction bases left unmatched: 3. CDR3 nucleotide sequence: TGTGCCAGCAGCTTAGTACTAGCGGGGGGGCCTGAGCAGTTCTTC. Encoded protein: CASSLVLAGGPEQFF.

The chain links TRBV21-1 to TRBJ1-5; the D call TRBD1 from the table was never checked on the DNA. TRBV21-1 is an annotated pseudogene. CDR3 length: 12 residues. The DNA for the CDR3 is TGTGCCAAATCTAGGGGCCATCAGCCCCAGCATTTT. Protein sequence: CAKSRGHQPQHF.